The clone carrying this TCR beta chain was observed once. This specimen belongs to a study of OX40 agonist ivuxolimab in advanced cancers. This CDR3 comprises 13 residues. The germline CDR1 and CDR2 sequences are SGHKS and YYEKEE (reference sequence). V lost 6 bases, J lost 1 base, and 10 bases lay in between. Some clones are missing from TCRdb's copy, which holds only in-frame ones; the method was immunoSEQ multiplex PCR. The sample carries 50,000 to 75,000 clones, around 89% recorded once. Sequenced here: CD4+ or CD8+ T cells sorted from blood, sampled in a trial of the OX40 agonist ivuxolimab. The genes are TRBV5-5 and TRBJ2-5; D may be TRBD1 or TRBD2 (5 bases each). This receptor was identified in an adult with an advanced solid tumor such as melanoma, head and neck, liver or kidney cancer. The CDR3 DNA follows: TGTGCCAGCACACCCGGGACCCAAGAGACCCAGTACTTC. Translating gives CASTPGTQETQYF.